This T cell receptor (beta chain) was retrieved from a study of T cells in Graves' hyperthyroidism and ophthalmopathy. Each ophthalmopathy patient scored at least 3 on the Clinical Activity Score and at least 4 on NOSPECS grade, with duration under 3 months. Template material for amplifying TCR beta CDR3 regions consisted of RNA transcripts. TCR CDR3 regions were first amplified by RT-PCR with HTBI primers. Each CDR3 protein is one row after TCRdb ran MiXCR on the multiplex PCR reads. The repertoire holds 400,000 to 600,000 distinct CDR3 sequences, with around 15% as singletons. This CDR3 has 16 residues. The junction had 12 bases not matched to a gene; V was cut back by 2 bases and J by 9 bases.

The source is a woman aged 25 to 45 with Graves' ophthalmopathy. This chain connects TRBV12-3 or TRBV12-4 to TRBJ2-1; TRBD1 matches 8 bases. The specimen sequenced was blood. CDR3 bases: TGTGCCAGCAGTTTAAAGGGTCAGGGGGCGCGTAGTGAGCAGTTCTTC. Its protein is CASSLKGQGARSEQFF.